Below are 25 T cell receptor beta chains sequenced from a single sample in a study of blood T cell repertoires in COVID-19. Generated by immunoSEQ multiplex PCR, the TCRdb table keeps only in-frame clones and is missing some. The table lists about 210,000 clones, 65% to 90% of them singletons, with around 5.5% in the top ten. Material: peripheral blood. The source of these receptors is a man in his fifties or sixties with COVID-19, enrolled during active disease.

This chain links TRBV19 with TRBJ2-1; possibly TRBD1 for D (7 bases). The V gene's germline CDR1 is LNHDA and CDR2 SQIVND (reference sequence). The CDR3 length is 16 residues. The V and J ends lost 4 bases and 4 bases respectively, with 17 bases between them. The CDR3 is CASSSSAGGFYNEQFF. The CDR3 region has the DNA TGTGCCAGTAGTAGCTCAGCAGGGGGGTTTTACAATGAGCAGTTCTTC.

The chain couples TRBV20-1 to TRBJ2-7; a weak D match, TRBD2 (5 bases). The CDR3 has 11 residues. The germline CDR1 and CDR2 sequences are DFQATT and SNEGSKA (reference sequence). The CDR3 loop reads CSTRVRYEQYF. The CDR3 DNA follows: TGCTCGACGAGGGTTAGGTACGAGCAGTACTTC.

This chain joins TRBV5-1 and TRBJ1-1; 7 nucleotides match TRBD1. V shed 4 bases and J 1 base; nucleotides not matched to a gene: 4. The CDR3 covers 14 residues. CDR1 SGHRS and CDR2 YFSETQ come from the germline V gene. DNA of the CDR3: TGCGCCAGCAGCCCGGGACAGCCGAACACTGAAGCTTTCTTT. Translation gives CASSPGQPNTEAFF.

The chain carries TRBV10-3 and TRBJ2-1, with TRBD2 as a possible D gene (7 bases). Germline V gene data show CDR1 as ENHRY and CDR2 as SYGVKD. This CDR3 is 14 amino acids long. The V gene lost 4 bases and the J gene lost 7 bases, with 14 bases spanning the gap. The CDR3 loop reads CAISGLGGGNEQFF. The CDR3 DNA follows: TGTGCCATCAGTGGCTTGGGAGGGGGGAATGAGCAGTTCTTC.

The chain recombines TRBV6-5 with TRBJ2-7, with TRBD2 matching 9 bases. CDR1 MNHEY and CDR2 SVGAGI come from the germline V gene. With V trimmed by 10 bases and J by 6 bases, 16 bases remained unmatched. The CDR3 runs 15 residues. CDR3 DNA: TGTGCCACTTCCGTTCAGGGCGGGGGGGTGGCCGAGCAGTACTTC. As protein: CATSVQGGGVAEQYF.

CDR3 protein: CASSRAGGSEKLFF. DNA for the CDR3: TGCGCCAGCAGCCGAGCAGGGGGTAGTGAAAAACTGTTTTTT. The V call is TRBV4-1, the J call TRBJ1-4; 7 bases match TRBD1. Germline CDR1 MGHRA, CDR2 YSYEKL. V trimming: 4 bases; J trimming: 7 bases; junction bases outside the gene matches: 6. The CDR3 has 14 residues.

The V call is TRBV28, the J call TRBJ1-2, with 8 positions matching TRBD1. CDR1 and CDR2 (germline): MDHEN, SYDVKM. The V and J ends lost 2 bases and 4 bases, in that order; junction bases with no gene match: 6. There are 15 residues in the CDR3. The CDR3 nucleotides are TGTGCCAGCAGTTTAAGGCAGGGGGCCCTCTATGGCTACACCTTC. Its translation: CASSLRQGALYGYTF.

The V call is TRBV21-1, the J call TRBJ2-7; the D call TRBD1 from the table was never checked on the DNA. TRBV21-1 is described as a pseudogene. This CDR3 is 14 amino acids long. The CDR3 DNA reads as TGTGCCAGCAGCACGGCCGGGACAGTCTACGAGCAGTACTTC. Protein product: CASSTAGTVYEQYF.

The rearrangement uses TRBV7-6 and TRBJ1-3, with 7 bases fitting TRBD1. The trim removed 5 bases at V and 0 bases at J, leaving 7 bases unmatched. CDR1 is SGHVS, CDR2 FNYEAQ, per germline. CDR3 length equals 16 residues. The CDR3 region is CASSLDRARSGNTIYF. Here the CDR3 DNA reads TGTGCCAGCAGCCTCGACAGGGCTCGCTCTGGAAACACCATATATTTT. Based on the CDR3 plus reference TRBV7-6 and TRBJ1-3, the full variable domain is GAGVSQSPRYKVTKRGQDVALRCDPISGHVSLYWYRQALGQGPEFLTYFNYEAQQDKSGLPNDRFSAERPEGSISTLTIQRTEQRDSAMYRCASSLDRARSGNTIYFGEGSWLTVV.

V and J are TRBV6-1 and TRBJ2-7, with 10 bases aligning to TRBD1. CDR3 size: 16 residues. V gave up 0 bases and J gave up 5 bases; unmatched junction bases: 7. Germline CDR1 MNHNS, CDR2 SASEGT. The CDR3 nucleotides are TGTGCCAGCAGTGAAGCTCCCGGACAGGGGGTACACGAGCAGTACTTC. Amino acids: CASSEAPGQGVHEQYF.

This chain links TRBV7-3 with TRBJ2-7; a possible D gene is TRBD1 (6 bases). Germline loops: CDR1 SGHTA, CDR2 FQGTGA. The CDR3 is 14 amino acids. Trimming shortened V by 5 bases and J by 1 base, and 12 bases separated the two germline ends. Here the CDR3 DNA reads TGTGCCAGCAGCCTCAGGACAGCTTCCTACGAGCAGTACTTC. Protein sequence: CASSLRTASYEQYF.

V usage is TRBV2 and J usage is TRBJ1-2; D ambiguous. V dropped 3 bases and J dropped 4 bases, with 9 bases sitting between them. This CDR3 has 13 amino acids. CDR1 SNHLY and CDR2 FYNNEI come from the germline V gene. In DNA form, the CDR3 reads TGTGCCAGCAGTGACCGGGTTAGCTATGGCTACACCTTC. Encoded protein: CASSDRVSYGYTF.

The rearrangement uses TRBV2 and TRBJ2-3; 9 nucleotides align to TRBD2. Trimming cost V 4 bases and J 6 bases; bases outside gene matches: 5. This CDR3 spans 14 amino acids. CDR1 and CDR2 from the germline V gene are SNHLY and FYNNEI. The CDR3 DNA reads as TGTGCCAGCAGTGTTCTAGCGGGGACGGATACGCAGTATTTT. Translation gives CASSVLAGTDTQYF.

The chain combines TRBV28 with TRBJ2-3, with D tentatively TRBD2 (7 bases). V was cut by 6 bases and J by 4 bases, with 11 bases left in between. Germline CDR1 MDHEN, CDR2 SYDVKM. This CDR3 is built from 13 residues. The CDR3 DNA is TGTGCCAGCAGGAGGGGGGGCCCAGATACGCAGTATTTT. The encoded protein is CASRRGGPDTQYF.

The rearrangement links TRBV28 to TRBJ2-1; TRBD2 matches at 13 bases. The CDR3 is 16 amino acids. CDR1 and CDR2 (germline): MDHEN, SYDVKM. V lost 5 bases, J lost 8 bases, and 9 bases stayed unmatched. This CDR3 reads CASSVTRLAGGHEQFF. DNA for the CDR3: TGTGCCAGCAGTGTAACAAGACTAGCGGGAGGCCATGAGCAGTTCTTC. Full variable domain (outside the CDR3, taken from reference TRBV28 and TRBJ2-1): DVKVTQSSRYLVKRTGEKVFLECVQDMDHENMFWYRQDPGLGLRLIYFSYDVKMKEKGDIPEGYSVSREKKERFSLILESASTNQTSMYLCASSVTRLAGGHEQFFGPGTRLTVL.

The genes are TRBV3-1 (or the pseudogene TRBV3-2) and TRBJ2-7; TRBD1 matches at 7 bases. The germline V gene has CDR1 LGHDT and CDR2 YNNKEL (reference sequence). V lost 7 bases and J lost 1; bases outside the gene matches: 7. This CDR3 has 14 residues. The DNA for the CDR3 is TGTGCCAGCACCGAGAACAGGGGTTCCTACGAGCAGTACTTC. Protein: CASTENRGSYEQYF.

Only one count was recorded for this clone. The chain couples TRBV19 to TRBJ2-3, with TRBD2 matching over 10 bases. This CDR3 is 13 amino acids long. V gave up 10 bases and J gave up 4 bases; unmatched junction bases: 5. The germline V gene encodes CDR1 LNHDA and CDR2 SQIVND (reference sequence). CDR3 residues: CATGAGGPDTQYF. CDR3 nucleotide sequence: TGTGCCACCGGAGCGGGGGGGCCAGATACGCAGTATTTT.

The genes are TRBV5-1 and TRBJ1-2; maybe TRBD1 (6 bases). This CDR3 has 13 amino acids. The V end lost 4 bases, the J end lost 7 bases, and 14 bases lay between the germline ends. CDR1 is SGHRS, CDR2 YFSETQ, per germline. CDR3 sequence: CASSPQGRPGYTF. The CDR3, as DNA: TGCGCCAGCAGCCCACAGGGTAGACCTGGCTACACCTTC.

The V call is TRBV3-1 (or the pseudogene TRBV3-2), the J call TRBJ2-5, with 10 bases identical to TRBD2. Trimming removed 4 bases from V and 4 bases from J; junction bases left unmatched: 6. Germline V gene lookup returns CDR1 LGHDT and CDR2 YNNKEL (reference sequence). This CDR3 region has 15 residues. CDR3 amino acids: CASSRSGTSVETQYF. The CDR3 DNA is TGTGCCAGCAGCCGATCCGGGACTAGCGTAGAGACCCAGTACTTC.

The rearrangement links TRBV30 to TRBJ2-3; the D is unclear. The V gene lost 2 bases and the J gene lost 2 bases, with 14 bases spanning the gap. Germline CDR1 reads GTSNPN; CDR2 reads SVGIG (reference sequence). This CDR3 spans 15 amino acids. The CDR3: CAWSPISGITDTQYF. CDR3 sequence (DNA): TGTGCCTGGAGTCCTATCTCAGGAATCACAGATACGCAGTATTTT. Using reference TRBV30 and TRBJ2-3 for the parts outside the CDR3, the full variable domain is SQTIHQWPATLVQPVGSPLSLECTVEGTSNPNLYWYRQAAGRGLQLLFYSVGIGQISSEVPQNLSASRPQDRQFILSSKKLLLSDSGFYLCAWSPISGITDTQYFGPGTRLTVL.

This chain uses TRBV20-1 with TRBJ1-5; 7 positions match TRBD1. CDR3 length equals 15 residues. The V gene's germline CDR1 is DFQATT and CDR2 SNEGSKA (reference sequence). The J segment lost 2 bases and the V segment lost 3 bases, leaving 7 bases of the junction unmatched. This CDR3 reads CSASYRGPGNQPQHF. In DNA, the CDR3 is TGCAGTGCTAGTTATAGGGGGCCGGGCAATCAGCCCCAGCATTTT.

This clone appeared once. The chain joins TRBV19 to TRBJ1-3, with 7 bases that match TRBD1. Germline V lookup: CDR1 LNHDA, CDR2 SQIVND (reference sequence). Trimming removed 4 bases from V and 2 bases from J; junction bases left unmatched: 5. The CDR3 extends over 15 amino acids. CDR3 loop: CASSTSGTAGNTIYF. The CDR3 DNA reads TGTGCCAGTAGTACCTCCGGGACAGCTGGAAACACCATATATTTT.

This clone was found once. J is TRBJ1-4 and V is TRBV6-6; D is ambiguous. The CDR3 totals 12 residues. The V end was cut by 5 bases, the J end by 15 bases, with 16 bases between. The germline gives CDR1 MNHNY, CDR2 SVGAGI (reference sequence). The CDR3 region has the DNA TGTGCCAGCAGTGGGTCTGGAGGCCGGATGTTTTTT. Translated, it gives CASSGSGGRMFF.

The gene calls are TRBV3-1 (or the pseudogene TRBV3-2) and TRBJ2-7, with 9 nucleotides matching TRBD1. Germline V gene sequence: CDR1 LGHDT, CDR2 YNNKEL (reference sequence). With 4 bases clipped from V and 5 bases from J, the junction kept 9 bases outside the gene matches. This CDR3 region has 15 residues. CDR3 protein: CASSPLAGTGNEQYF. The DNA of the CDR3 is TGTGCCAGCAGCCCGCTGGCGGGGACAGGGAACGAGCAGTACTTC.

The genes are TRBV5-5 and TRBJ2-2, with D possibly matching TRBD1 (6 bases). Germline CDR1 and CDR2: SGHKS and YYEKEE (reference sequence). V gave up 6 bases and J gave up 0 bases, with 12 bases separating them. This CDR3 spans 15 amino acids. The CDR3 DNA reads TGTGCCAGCAAGACAGGTTTCGCGAACACCGGGGAGCTGTTTTTT. Translated, it gives CASKTGFANTGELFF.